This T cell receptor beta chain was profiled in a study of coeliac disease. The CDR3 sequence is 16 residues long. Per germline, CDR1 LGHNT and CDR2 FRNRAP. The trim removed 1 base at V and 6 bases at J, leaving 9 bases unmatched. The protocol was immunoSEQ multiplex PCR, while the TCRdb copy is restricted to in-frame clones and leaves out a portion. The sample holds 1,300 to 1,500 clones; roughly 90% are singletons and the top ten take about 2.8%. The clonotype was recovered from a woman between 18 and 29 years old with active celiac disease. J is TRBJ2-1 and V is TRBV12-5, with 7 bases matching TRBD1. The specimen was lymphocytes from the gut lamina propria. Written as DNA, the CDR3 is TGTGCTAGTGGTTTGGAGACAGGGTGGGTACGCAATGAGCAGTTCTTC. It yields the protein CASGLETGWVRNEQFF.